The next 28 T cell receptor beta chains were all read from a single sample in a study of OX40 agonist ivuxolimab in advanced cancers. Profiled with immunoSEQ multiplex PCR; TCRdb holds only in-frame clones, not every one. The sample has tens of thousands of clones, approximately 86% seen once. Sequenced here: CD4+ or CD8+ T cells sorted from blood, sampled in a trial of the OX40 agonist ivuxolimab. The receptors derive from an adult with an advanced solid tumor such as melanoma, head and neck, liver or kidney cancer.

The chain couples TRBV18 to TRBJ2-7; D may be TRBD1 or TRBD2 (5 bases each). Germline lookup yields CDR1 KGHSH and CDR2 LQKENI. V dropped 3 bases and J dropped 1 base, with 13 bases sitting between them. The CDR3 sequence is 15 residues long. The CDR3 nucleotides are TGTGCCAGCTCACCCGGGACGGATGCATCCTACGAGCAGTACTTC. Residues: CASSPGTDASYEQYF.

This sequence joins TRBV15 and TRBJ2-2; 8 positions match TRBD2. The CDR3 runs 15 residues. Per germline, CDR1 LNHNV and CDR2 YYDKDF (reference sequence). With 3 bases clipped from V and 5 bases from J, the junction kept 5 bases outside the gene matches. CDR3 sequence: CATSRTGGETGELFF. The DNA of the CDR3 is TGTGCCACCAGCAGGACCGGGGGGGAGACCGGGGAGCTGTTTTTT.

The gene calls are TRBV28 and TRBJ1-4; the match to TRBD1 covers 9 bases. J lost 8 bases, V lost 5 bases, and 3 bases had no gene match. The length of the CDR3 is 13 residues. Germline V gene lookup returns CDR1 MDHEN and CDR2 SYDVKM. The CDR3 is CASSTGGREKLFF. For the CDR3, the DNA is TGTGCCAGCAGTACAGGGGGCAGGGAAAAACTGTTTTTT. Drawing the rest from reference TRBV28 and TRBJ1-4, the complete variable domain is DVKVTQSSRYLVKRTGEKVFLECVQDMDHENMFWYRQDPGLGLRLIYFSYDVKMKEKGDIPEGYSVSREKKERFSLILESASTNQTSMYLCASSTGGREKLFFGSGTQLSVL.

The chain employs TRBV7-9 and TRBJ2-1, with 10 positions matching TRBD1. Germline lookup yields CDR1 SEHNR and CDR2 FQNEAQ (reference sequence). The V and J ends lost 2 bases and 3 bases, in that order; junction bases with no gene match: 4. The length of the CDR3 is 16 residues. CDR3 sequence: CASSLLGDRGYNEQFF. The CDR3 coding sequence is TGTGCCAGCAGCTTATTGGGGGACAGGGGCTACAATGAGCAGTTCTTC.

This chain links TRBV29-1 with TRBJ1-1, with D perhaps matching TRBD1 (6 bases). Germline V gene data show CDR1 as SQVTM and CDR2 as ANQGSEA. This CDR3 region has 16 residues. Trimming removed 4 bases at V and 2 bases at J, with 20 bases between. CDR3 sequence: CSVGDTGTRVNTEAFF. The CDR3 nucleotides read TGCAGCGTTGGGGATACCGGGACAAGGGTTAACACTGAAGCTTTCTTT.

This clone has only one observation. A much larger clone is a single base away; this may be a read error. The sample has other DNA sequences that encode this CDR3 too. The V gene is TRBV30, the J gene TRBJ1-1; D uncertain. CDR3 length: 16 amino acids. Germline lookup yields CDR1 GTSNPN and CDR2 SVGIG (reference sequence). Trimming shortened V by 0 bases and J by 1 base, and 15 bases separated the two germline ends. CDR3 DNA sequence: TGTGCCTGGAGTGTAAGGAGTCAGTCGGGGAACACTGAAGCTTTCTTT. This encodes CAWSVRSQSGNTEAFF.

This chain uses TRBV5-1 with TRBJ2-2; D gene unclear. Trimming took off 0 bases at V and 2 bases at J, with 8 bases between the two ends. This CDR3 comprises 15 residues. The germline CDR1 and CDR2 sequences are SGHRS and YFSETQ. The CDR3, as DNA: TGCGCCAGCAGCTTGGCAACAATTAACACCGGGGAGCTGTTTTTT. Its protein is CASSLATINTGELFF.

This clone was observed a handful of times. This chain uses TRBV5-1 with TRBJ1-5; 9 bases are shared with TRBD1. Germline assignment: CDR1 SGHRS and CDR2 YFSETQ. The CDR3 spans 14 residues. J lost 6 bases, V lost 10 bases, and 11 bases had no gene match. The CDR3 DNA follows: TGCGCCTCCAGTCCCGGGACAGGGACTCAGCCCCAGCATTTT. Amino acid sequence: CASSPGTGTQPQHF.

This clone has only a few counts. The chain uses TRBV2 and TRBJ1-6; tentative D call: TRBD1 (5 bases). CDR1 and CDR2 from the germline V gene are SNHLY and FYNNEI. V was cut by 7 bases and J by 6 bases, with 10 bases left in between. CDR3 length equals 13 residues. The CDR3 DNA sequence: TGTGCCAGCACCGGGGCCCGTAATTCACCCCTCCACTTT. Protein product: CASTGARNSPLHF.

Written as DNA, the CDR3 is TGTGCCAGCCGTGAAATGAACACTGAAGCTTTCTTT. It encodes CASREMNTEAFF. The V gene is TRBV28, the J gene TRBJ1-1; D is undetermined. The CDR3 runs to 12 residues. V lost 8 bases, J lost 0 bases, and 7 bases lay in between. In germline, CDR1 is MDHEN, CDR2 SYDVKM.

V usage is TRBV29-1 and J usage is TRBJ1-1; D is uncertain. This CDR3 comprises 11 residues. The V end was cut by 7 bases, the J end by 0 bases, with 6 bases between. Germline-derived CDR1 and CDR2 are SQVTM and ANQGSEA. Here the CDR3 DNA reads TGCAGCGCAAGGGTGAACACTGAAGCTTTCTTT. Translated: CSARVNTEAFF.

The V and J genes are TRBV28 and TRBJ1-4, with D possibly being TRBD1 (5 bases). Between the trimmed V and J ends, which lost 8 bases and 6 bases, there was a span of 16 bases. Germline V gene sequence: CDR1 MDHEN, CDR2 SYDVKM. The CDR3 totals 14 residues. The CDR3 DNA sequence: TGTGCCAGCGGCATAGAGGGAGGGGATGAAAAACTGTTTTTT. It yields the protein CASGIEGGDEKLFF.

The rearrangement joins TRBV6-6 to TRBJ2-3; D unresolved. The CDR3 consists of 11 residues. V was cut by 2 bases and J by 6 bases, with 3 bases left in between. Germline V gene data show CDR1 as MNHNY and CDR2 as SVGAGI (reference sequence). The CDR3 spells CASSYVDTQYF. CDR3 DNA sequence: TGTGCCAGCAGTTACGTTGATACGCAGTATTTT.

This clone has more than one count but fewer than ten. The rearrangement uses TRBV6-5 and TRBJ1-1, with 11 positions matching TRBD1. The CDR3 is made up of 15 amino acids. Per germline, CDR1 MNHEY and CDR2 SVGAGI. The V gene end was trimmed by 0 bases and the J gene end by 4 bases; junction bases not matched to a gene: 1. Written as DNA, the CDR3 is TGTGCCAGCAGTTACTCCGGACAGGGGGCCACTGAAGCTTTCTTT. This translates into CASSYSGQGATEAFF.

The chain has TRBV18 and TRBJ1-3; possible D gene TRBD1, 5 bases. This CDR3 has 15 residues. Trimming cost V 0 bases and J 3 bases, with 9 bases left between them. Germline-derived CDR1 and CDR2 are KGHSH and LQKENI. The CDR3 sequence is CASSPPRRVGNTIYF. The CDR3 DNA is TGTGCCAGCTCACCACCCCGCAGGGTTGGAAACACCATATATTTT. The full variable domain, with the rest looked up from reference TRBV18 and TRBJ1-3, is NAGVMQNPRHLVRRRGQEARLRCSPMKGHSHVYWYRQLPEEGLKFMVYLQKENIIDESGMPKERFSAEFPKEGPSILRIQQVVRGDSAAYFCASSPPRRVGNTIYFGEGSWLTVV.

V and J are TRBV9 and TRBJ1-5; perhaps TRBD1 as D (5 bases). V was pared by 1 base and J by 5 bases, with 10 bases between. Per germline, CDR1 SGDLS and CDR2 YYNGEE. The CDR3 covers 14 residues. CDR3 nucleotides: TGTGCCAGCAGCGTATCCGGGGGTCATCAGCCCCAGCATTTT. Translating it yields CASSVSGGHQPQHF.

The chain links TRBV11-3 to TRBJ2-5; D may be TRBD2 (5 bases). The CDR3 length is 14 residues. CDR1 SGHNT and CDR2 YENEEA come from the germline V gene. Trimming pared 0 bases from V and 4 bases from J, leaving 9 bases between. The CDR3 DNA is TGTGCCAGCAGCTTAGAGGGAGTGGCAGAGACCCAGTACTTC. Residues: CASSLEGVAETQYF.

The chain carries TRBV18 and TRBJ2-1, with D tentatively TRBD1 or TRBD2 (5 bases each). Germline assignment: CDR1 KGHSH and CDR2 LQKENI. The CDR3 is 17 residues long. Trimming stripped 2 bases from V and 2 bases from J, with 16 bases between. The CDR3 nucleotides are TGTGCCAGCTCACCAGGGACGGCGGTGCTCCCCTACAATGAGCAGTTCTTC. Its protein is CASSPGTAVLPYNEQFF.

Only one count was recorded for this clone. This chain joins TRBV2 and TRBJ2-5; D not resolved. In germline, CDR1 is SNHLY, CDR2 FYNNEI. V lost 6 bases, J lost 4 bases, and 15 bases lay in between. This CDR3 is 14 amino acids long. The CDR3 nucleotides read TGTGCCAGCAGCCCCTGGAAAGGGTCAGAGACCCAGTACTTC. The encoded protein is CASSPWKGSETQYF.

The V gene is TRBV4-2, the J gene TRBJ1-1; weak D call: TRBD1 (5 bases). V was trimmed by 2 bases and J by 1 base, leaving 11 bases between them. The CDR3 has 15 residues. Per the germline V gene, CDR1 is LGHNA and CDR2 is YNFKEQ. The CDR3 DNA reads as TGTGCCAGCAGCCAATCTCAAGACAGGAACACTGAAGCTTTCTTT. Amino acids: CASSQSQDRNTEAFF.

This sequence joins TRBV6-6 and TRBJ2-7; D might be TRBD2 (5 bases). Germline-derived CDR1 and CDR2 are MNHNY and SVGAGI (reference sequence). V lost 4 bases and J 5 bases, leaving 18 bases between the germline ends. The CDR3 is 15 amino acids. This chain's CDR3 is CASSFDGIAKDEQYF. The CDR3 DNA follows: TGTGCCAGCAGTTTCGACGGGATAGCGAAGGACGAGCAGTACTTC.

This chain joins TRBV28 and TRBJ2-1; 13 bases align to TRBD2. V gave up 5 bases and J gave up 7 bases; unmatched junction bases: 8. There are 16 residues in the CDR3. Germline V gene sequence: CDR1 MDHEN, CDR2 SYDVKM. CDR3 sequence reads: CASSPRGTSGINEQFF. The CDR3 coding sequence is TGTGCCAGCAGTCCCCGCGGGACTAGCGGGATAAATGAGCAGTTCTTC.

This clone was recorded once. CDR3 loop: CASSGSLGPNTDTQYF. The DNA of the CDR3 is TGTGCCAGCAGTGGGAGTCTGGGTCCTAACACAGATACGCAGTATTTT. The V and J genes are TRBV6-1 and TRBJ2-3; no clear D gene. V was shortened by 4 bases and J by 2 bases, with 16 bases between the two germline ends. The CDR3 totals 16 residues. Germline V gene sequence: CDR1 MNHNS, CDR2 SASEGT.

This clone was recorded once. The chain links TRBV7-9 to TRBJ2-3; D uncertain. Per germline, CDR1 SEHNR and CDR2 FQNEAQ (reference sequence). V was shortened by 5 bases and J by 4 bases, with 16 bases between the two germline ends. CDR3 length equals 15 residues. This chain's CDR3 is CASSHQDGRADTQYF. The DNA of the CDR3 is TGTGCCAGCAGCCATCAGGACGGCAGAGCAGATACGCAGTATTTT.

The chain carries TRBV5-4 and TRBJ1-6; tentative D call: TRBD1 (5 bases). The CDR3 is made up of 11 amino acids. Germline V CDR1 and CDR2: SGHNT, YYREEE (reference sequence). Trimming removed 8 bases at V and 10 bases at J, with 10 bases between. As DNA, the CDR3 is TGTGCCAGGAGAGGGGAGTCACCCCTCCACTTT. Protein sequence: CARRGESPLHF.

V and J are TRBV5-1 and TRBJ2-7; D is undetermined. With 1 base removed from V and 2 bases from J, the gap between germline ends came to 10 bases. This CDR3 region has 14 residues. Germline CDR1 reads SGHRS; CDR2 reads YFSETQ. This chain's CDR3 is CASSLPSSTYEQYF. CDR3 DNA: TGCGCCAGCAGCTTGCCATCAAGTACCTACGAGCAGTACTTC. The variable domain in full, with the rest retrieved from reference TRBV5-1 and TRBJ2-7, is KAGVTQTPRYLIKTRGQQVTLSCSPISGHRSVSWYQQTPGQGLQFLFEYFSETQRNKGNFPGRFSGRQFSNSRSEMNVSTLELGDSALYLCASSLPSSTYEQYFGPGTRLTVT.

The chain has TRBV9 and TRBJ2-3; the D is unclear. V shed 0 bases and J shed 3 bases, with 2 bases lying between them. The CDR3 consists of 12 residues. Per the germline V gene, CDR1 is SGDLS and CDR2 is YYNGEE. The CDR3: CASSVETDTQYF. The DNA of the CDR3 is TGTGCCAGCAGCGTAGAGACAGATACGCAGTATTTT.

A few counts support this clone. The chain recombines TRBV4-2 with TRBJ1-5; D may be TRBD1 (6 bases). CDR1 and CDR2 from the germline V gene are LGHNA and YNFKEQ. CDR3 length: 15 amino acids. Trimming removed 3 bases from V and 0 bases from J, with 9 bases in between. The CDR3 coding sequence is TGTGCCAGCAGCCAGTACAGGGCTAGCAATCAGCCCCAGCATTTT. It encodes CASSQYRASNQPQHF.